Presented here are 5 T cell receptor beta chains from one specimen sequenced in a study of metastatic and nonmetastatic thyroid tumors. TCRdb re-called the PCR reads with MiXCR. Of tens of thousands of clones in the sample, approximately 24% were seen once. Every patient underwent thyroid surgery untreated. The material sequenced was tumor tissue. The origin of the receptors is a male donor with papillary thyroid cancer or a benign thyroid nodule (not recorded which). Some clones in this sample may be carry-over from other donors' samples.

This clone was counted a few times. This chain links TRBV10-3 with TRBJ1-4; tentatively, D is TRBD1 (5 bases). CDR1 ENHRY and CDR2 SYGVKD come from the germline V gene. The CDR3 length is 16 residues. Between the trimmed V and J ends, which lost 0 bases and 8 bases, there was a span of 16 bases. The CDR3: CAISESSGGIVEKLFF. CDR3 nucleotides: TGTGCCATCAGTGAGTCAAGTGGGGGAATAGTGGAAAAACTGTTTTTT.

The sample holds many counts of this clone. The rearrangement links TRBV2 to TRBJ2-1; tentatively, D is TRBD1 (6 bases). This CDR3 contains 13 residues. Germline V gene sequence: CDR1 SNHLY, CDR2 FYNNEI. The germline V and J ends were trimmed by 3 bases and 8 bases, with 11 bases remaining between them. The CDR3 sequence is CASSEQGNYEQFF. In DNA, the CDR3 is TGTGCCAGCAGTGAGCAGGGGAACTATGAGCAGTTCTTC.

In its sample, this clone is medium-sized. The chain uses TRBV19 and TRBJ1-5; D perhaps matches TRBD1 (5 bases). Germline values: CDR1 LNHDA, CDR2 SQIVND (reference sequence). The V end lost 7 bases, the J end lost 5 bases, and 24 bases lay between the germline ends. The CDR3 totals 17 residues. The CDR3 region is CASKNFGGGPEDQPQHF. CDR3 sequence (DNA): TGTGCCAGTAAAAATTTCGGGGGAGGCCCCGAGGATCAGCCCCAGCATTTT.

The sample holds many counts of this clone. V is TRBV27 and J is TRBJ2-2, with 7 bases fitting TRBD1. The CDR3 contains 15 residues. The germline V gene has CDR1 MNHEY and CDR2 SMNVEV (reference sequence). V dropped 2 bases and J dropped 6; count of bases not matched to a gene: 6. This chain's CDR3 is CASSLAQGVAGELFF. DNA of the CDR3: TGTGCCAGCAGTTTAGCCCAGGGGGTCGCCGGGGAGCTGTTTTTT.

This clone was observed at least ten times. The chain uses TRBV6-2 or TRBV6-3 and TRBJ2-1; a possible D gene is TRBD1 (6 bases). The germline CDR1 and CDR2 sequences are MNHEY and SVGEGT. CDR3 length equals 15 residues. V was shortened by 4 bases and J by 9 bases, with 19 bases between the two germline ends. The CDR3 DNA sequence: TGTGCCAGCAGTTCGGGACACCTCTTATCCCCTGAGCAGTTCTTC. Its protein is CASSSGHLLSPEQFF.